This T cell receptor beta chain was obtained from a study of somatic mutations in cytotoxic T cells in rheumatoid arthritis. Turning to the study itself: At nearly 100% purity, some V beta antibody-stained T-cell populations were flow-sorted, and these included V beta1+ cells that were sequenced for TCRB.

The healthy control blood donors were 55% female, with median age approximately 56 years (range 21-70). CDR3 length: 16 amino acids. CDR1 and CDR2 (germline): MDHEN, SYDVKM. Trimming pared 5 bases from V and 5 bases from J, leaving 21 bases between. Some clones are missing from TCRdb's copy, which holds only in-frame ones; the method was immunoSEQ multiplex PCR. Among some 25,000 clones listed, roughly 70% were seen once. The receptor comes from a woman aged 18-30 years in good health. Sequencing used CD8+ T cells sorted from blood. This chain uses TRBV28 with TRBJ1-1; D possibly corresponds to TRBD1 (6 bases). The CDR3 nucleotides read TGTGCCAGCAGTACAGGGAGCAGGGCTGCGGTGACTGAAGCTTTCTTT. Translation gives CASSTGSRAAVTEAFF. The full variable domain, in which reference TRBV28 and TRBJ1-1 provide the parts outside the CDR3, is DVKVTQSSRYLVKRTGEKVFLECVQDMDHENMFWYRQDPGLGLRLIYFSYDVKMKEKGDIPEGYSVSREKKERFSLILESASTNQTSMYLCASSTGSRAAVTEAFFGQGTRLTVV.